The clone carrying this T cell receptor (beta chain) was picked up many times. Its target is unknown. The record originates from a study of T-cell reconstitution after alpha-beta-depleted transplantation in children. Trimming cost V 5 bases and J 1 base, with 9 bases left between them. CDR1 and CDR2 (germline): SGHRS, YFSETQ. The CDR3 covers 13 residues. Unique molecular identifiers were built into the TCRbeta library. TCRdb reprocessed the PCR reads via MiXCR and lists one record per CDR3 protein. The sample yields hundreds of thousands of distinct CDR3 sequences, around 23% seen once. Findings of the study overall: The high TCRbeta diversity at day 60 in some patients came from surviving recipient T cells and thymic progenitors. T-cell counts and diversity at one year following transplant were attributed mainly to newly produced T cells. The study reportedly traced alpha-beta T cells about two months after transplant to several hundred expanded graft clones.

The specimen was PBMCs, mostly from graft donor cells, collected 360 days after TCRalphabeta/CD19-depleted stem cell transplant. J is TRBJ2-5 and V is TRBV5-1; no reliable D call. The receptor comes from a boy under two years old who had a stem cell transplant for acute myeloid leukemia, so the T cells may come from the graft donor. CDR3 in amino acids: CASRVNLQETQYF. The CDR3 DNA follows: TGCGCCAGCAGAGTAAACCTCCAAGAGACCCAGTACTTC.